The T cell receptor (beta chain) under discussion was sequenced for a study of blood T cell repertoires in COVID-19. TCRdb's copy holds only in-frame clones and misses some; the assay was immunoSEQ multiplex PCR. The sample has under 35,000 clones; more than 75% are singletons. CDR1 MNHNY and CDR2 SVGAGI come from the germline V gene (reference sequence). The CDR3 is 16 amino acids. Trimming cost V 2 bases and J 2 bases; bases outside gene matches: 3. This clone was recorded a few times. The material sequenced was peripheral blood. The chain couples TRBV6-6 to TRBJ2-1; 10 positions agree with TRBD1. This receptor was identified in a human donor in a cohort sampled during active COVID-19. CDR3 in amino acids: CASSYTGQGPYNEQFF. CDR3 in DNA: TGTGCCAGCAGTTACACGGGACAGGGGCCCTACAATGAGCAGTTCTTC.